The clone carrying this TCR beta chain has a handful of counts. The target antigen is unknown. This sample was taken from a study of CD8+CD57+ T cells in acquired aplastic anemia. Overall study: DNA per sorted CD4+ or CD8+ sample ranged about 0.17 to 27.4 ug, averaging roughly 3.3 ug.

It was patients with CD8+CD57+ cell expansion by flow cytometry who were chosen for sequencing. Untreated patients provided the blood samples, with no therapy given before sampling. Using genomic DNA as the template, TCR beta VDJ and CDR3 profiling was carried out. TCRdb reprocessed the reads with MiXCR, giving one entry per CDR3 protein. The sample shows about 120,000 distinct CDR3 sequences, 30% to 45% of them seen only once. Findings and limits, study-wide: The number of CD8+ CDR3 sequences shared by patients and controls was 25 to 35. Between the patient and control groups, CD8+ Simpson's diversity did not differ significantly.

This receptor was obtained from a human donor with aplastic anemia. The specimen was sorted CD4+, CD8+, or CD8+CD57+ T cells (not recorded which) from PBMCs.

Here the CDR3 reads CATTRQGVNTEAFF. CDR3 DNA sequence: TGTGCCACCACAAGGCAGGGGGTGAACACTGAAGCTTTCTTT. The chain has TRBV10-3 and TRBJ1-1; 7 bases line up with TRBD1. Germline CDR1 is ENHRY and CDR2 is SYGVKD. V dropped 10 bases and J dropped 0; count of bases not matched to a gene: 8. This CDR3 region has 14 residues.